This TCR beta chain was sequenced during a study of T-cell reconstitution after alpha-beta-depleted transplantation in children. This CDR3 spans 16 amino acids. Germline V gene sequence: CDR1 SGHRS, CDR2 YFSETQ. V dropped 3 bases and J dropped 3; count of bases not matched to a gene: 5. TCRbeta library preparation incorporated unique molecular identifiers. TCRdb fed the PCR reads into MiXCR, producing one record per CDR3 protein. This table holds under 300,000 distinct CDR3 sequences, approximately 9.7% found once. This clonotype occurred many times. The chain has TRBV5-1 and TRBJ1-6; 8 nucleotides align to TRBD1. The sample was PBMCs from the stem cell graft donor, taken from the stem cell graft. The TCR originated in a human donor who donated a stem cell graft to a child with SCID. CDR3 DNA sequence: TGCGCCAGCAGCTCGGGACAGGACGTCTATAATTCACCCCTCCACTTT. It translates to CASSSGQDVYNSPLHF. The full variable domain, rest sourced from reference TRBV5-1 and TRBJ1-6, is KAGVTQTPRYLIKTRGQQVTLSCSPISGHRSVSWYQQTPGQGLQFLFEYFSETQRNKGNFPGRFSGRQFSNSRSEMNVSTLELGDSALYLCASSSGQDVYNSPLHFGNGTRLTVT.